This TCR beta chain came from a study of blood T cell repertoires in COVID-19. Study at large: Donors in the United States, Italy and Spain gave samples during acute or convalescent COVID-19. Nucleic acid was either cDNA or gDNA, and it came from T cells, B-cell-depleted T cells, or PBMCs.

The CDR3 has 14 amino acids. Germline V gene sequence: CDR1 MNHEY, CDR2 SVGAGI. Trimming removed 5 bases at V and 0 bases at J, with 10 bases between. In the authors' workflow: Quantification of nucleated cells was approximated via reference gene primer amplification. Data came from immunoSEQ multiplex PCR; TCRdb stores just in-frame clones and leaves some out. The V and J calls and clone size were taken over from that table, and D and trimming were inferred from the DNA. Counted here are fewer than 150,000 clones, 85% to 90% occurring once; the ten biggest clones make up 11%. The chain links TRBV6-5 to TRBJ1-1; D gene uncertain. This TCR was recovered from a woman of 80 years or more with acute or convalescent COVID-19. The sample comprised peripheral blood. CDR3 residues: CASSTLSMNTEAFF. DNA for the CDR3: TGTGCCAGCAGTACCCTTAGCATGAACACTGAAGCTTTCTTT.